This TCR beta chain was observed in a study of OX40 agonist ivuxolimab in advanced cancers. Sequenced by immunoSEQ multiplex PCR; TCRdb stores in-frame clones only, minus some. Of roughly 67,000 clones in the sample, roughly 88% were seen once. In germline, CDR1 is MDHEN, CDR2 SYDVKM. With 5 bases removed from V and 1 base from J, the gap between germline ends came to 14 bases. The CDR3 loop spans 15 amino acids. The receptor was derived from an adult with an advanced solid tumor such as melanoma, head and neck, liver or kidney cancer. The source was CD4+ or CD8+ T cells sorted from blood, collected in a trial of the OX40 agonist ivuxolimab. The V gene is TRBV28, the J gene TRBJ1-1; D is uncertain. The CDR3 bases are TGTGCCAGCAGTCCCCCGTATAGTCCGAACACTGAAGCTTTCTTT. Its translation: CASSPPYSPNTEAFF. Drawing the rest from reference TRBV28 and TRBJ1-1, the complete variable domain is DVKVTQSSRYLVKRTGEKVFLECVQDMDHENMFWYRQDPGLGLRLIYFSYDVKMKEKGDIPEGYSVSREKKERFSLILESASTNQTSMYLCASSPPYSPNTEAFFGQGTRLTVV.